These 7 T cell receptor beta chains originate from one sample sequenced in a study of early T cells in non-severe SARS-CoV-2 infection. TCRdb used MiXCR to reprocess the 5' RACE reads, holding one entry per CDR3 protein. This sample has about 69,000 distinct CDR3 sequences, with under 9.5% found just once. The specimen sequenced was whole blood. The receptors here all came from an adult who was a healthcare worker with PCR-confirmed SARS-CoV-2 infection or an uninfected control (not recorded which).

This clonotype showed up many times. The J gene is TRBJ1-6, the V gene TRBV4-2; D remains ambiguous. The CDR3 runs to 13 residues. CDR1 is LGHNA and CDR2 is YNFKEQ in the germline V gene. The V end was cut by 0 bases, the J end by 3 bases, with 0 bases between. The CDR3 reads CASSQDYNSPLHF. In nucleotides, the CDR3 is TGTGCCAGCAGCCAAGACTATAATTCACCCCTCCACTTT.

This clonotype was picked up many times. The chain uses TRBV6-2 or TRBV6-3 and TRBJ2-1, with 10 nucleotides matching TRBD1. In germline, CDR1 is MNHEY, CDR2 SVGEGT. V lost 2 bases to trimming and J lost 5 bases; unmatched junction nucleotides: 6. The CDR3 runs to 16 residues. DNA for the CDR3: TGTGCCAGCAGTTACCCTTCGGGGACAGGGGACAATGAGCAGTTCTTC. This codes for CASSYPSGTGDNEQFF.

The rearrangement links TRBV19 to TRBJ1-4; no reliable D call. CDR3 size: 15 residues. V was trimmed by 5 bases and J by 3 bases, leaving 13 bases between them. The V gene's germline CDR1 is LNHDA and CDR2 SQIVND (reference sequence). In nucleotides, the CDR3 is TGTGCCAGTAGTCCCGGCACCAACCCTAATGAAAAACTGTTTTTT. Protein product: CASSPGTNPNEKLFF.

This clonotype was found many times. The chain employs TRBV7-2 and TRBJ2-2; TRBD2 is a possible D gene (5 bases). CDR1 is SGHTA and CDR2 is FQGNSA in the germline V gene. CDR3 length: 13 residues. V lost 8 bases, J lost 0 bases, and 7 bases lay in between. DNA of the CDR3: TGTGCCAGCTCGGGGACGAACACCGGGGAGCTGTTTTTT. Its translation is CASSGTNTGELFF. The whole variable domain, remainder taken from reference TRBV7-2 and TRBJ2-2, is GAGVSQSPSNKVTEKGKDVELRCDPISGHTALYWYRQSLGQGLEFLIYFQGNSAPDKSGLPSDRFSAERTGGSVSTLTIQRTQQEDSAVYLCASSGTNTGELFFGEGSRLTVL.

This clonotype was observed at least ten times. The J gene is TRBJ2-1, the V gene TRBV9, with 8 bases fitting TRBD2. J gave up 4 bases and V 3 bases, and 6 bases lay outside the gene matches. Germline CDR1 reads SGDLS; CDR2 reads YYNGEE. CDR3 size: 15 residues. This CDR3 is CASSGQAGAYNEQFF. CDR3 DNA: TGTGCCAGCAGCGGCCAAGCGGGAGCTTACAATGAGCAGTTCTTC.

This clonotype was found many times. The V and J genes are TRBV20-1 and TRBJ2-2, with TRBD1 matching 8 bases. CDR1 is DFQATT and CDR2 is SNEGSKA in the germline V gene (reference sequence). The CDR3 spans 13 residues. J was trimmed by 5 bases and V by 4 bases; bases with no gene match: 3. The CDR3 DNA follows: TGCAGTGCTAAAAGGACAGGGACCGGGGAGCTGTTTTTT. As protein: CSAKRTGTGELFF.

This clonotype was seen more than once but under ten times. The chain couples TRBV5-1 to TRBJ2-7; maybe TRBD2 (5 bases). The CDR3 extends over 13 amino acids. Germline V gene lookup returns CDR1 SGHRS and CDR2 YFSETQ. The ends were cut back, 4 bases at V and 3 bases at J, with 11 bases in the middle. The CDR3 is CASSPETSYEQYF. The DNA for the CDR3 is TGCGCCAGCAGCCCCGAAACTAGCTACGAGCAGTACTTC.